This T cell receptor (beta chain) derives from a study of T cells expressing NK-cell markers. Germline V gene data show CDR1 as LNHDA and CDR2 as SQIVND (reference sequence). CDR3 length: 17 residues. TCRdb processed the 5' RACE reads again and assigns one entry to each CDR3 protein, with no DNA. The listing records roughly 280,000 distinct CDR3 sequences. What was sequenced was blood T cells: a sorted CD56 or NKG2C T cell subset, CD4+ or CD8+ T cells, or bulk PBMC T cells (not recorded which). This sequence was found in a man aged 18 to 30 in good health. This chain uses TRBV19 with TRBJ1-1; as DNA is missing, the TRBD1 call by TCRdb cannot be tested. The CDR3: CASRHLRDRPLSAEAFF.